A single sample gave rise to the 9 T cell receptor beta chains below, sequenced in a study of T cell repertoires in cytomegalovirus infection. From the reads, TCRdb called clonotypes with MiXCR, one entry per CDR3 protein. Counted here are fewer than 950,000 distinct CDR3 sequences, approximately 30% occurring once; the ten biggest clones make up around 11%. The antigens these receptors bind are not known. Material: cultured CD8+ T cells from PBMCs, obtained from culture after CMV antigen stimulation. These TCRs come from a human donor in good health (CMV status not recorded). Some clones in this sample may be carry-over from other donors' samples.

The chain couples TRBV4-1 to TRBJ2-2; 9 bases are a match to TRBD1. This CDR3 has 14 residues. Germline loops: CDR1 MGHRA, CDR2 YSYEKL. Trimming at V came to 3 bases and at J to 6 bases, leaving 2 bases not matched to a gene. CDR3 sequence: CASSHRQGAGELFF. The CDR3 DNA sequence: TGCGCCAGCAGCCATAGACAGGGGGCCGGGGAGCTGTTTTTT.

The table lists this clonotype with a few counts. The chain is built from TRBV14 and TRBJ1-2; D gene uncertain. The CDR3 consists of 13 residues. The germline V and J ends were trimmed by 1 base and 4 bases, with 7 bases remaining between them. Germline V gene data show CDR1 as SGHDN and CDR2 as FVKESK. The CDR3 protein is CASSQVSFYGYTF. CDR3 in DNA: TGTGCCAGCAGCCAAGTGAGTTTCTATGGCTACACCTTC.

This clonotype was observed a handful of times. This sequence joins TRBV19 and TRBJ1-1; 10 bases fit TRBD1. This CDR3 spans 15 amino acids. Germline V CDR1 and CDR2: LNHDA, SQIVND (reference sequence). Germline trimming cut 5 bases from V and 5 bases from J; bases unmatched to any gene: 8. This CDR3 reads CASSRIRDRGTEAFF. The CDR3 bases are TGTGCCAGTAGTCGGATCCGGGACAGGGGAACTGAAGCTTTCTTT.

This clonotype was found a few times. V gene TRBV6-1 combines with J gene TRBJ1-5; unclear D gene. CDR1 MNHNS and CDR2 SASEGT come from the germline V gene. The CDR3 consists of 15 residues. Trimming took 2 bases from V and 3 from J, leaving 11 bases between them. The CDR3: CASSENWLPNQPQHF. The CDR3 DNA sequence: TGTGCCAGCAGTGAAAATTGGCTTCCCAATCAGCCCCAGCATTTT.

The V gene is TRBV10-3, the J gene TRBJ2-1; D assignment may be TRBD1 or TRBD2 (6 bases each). V was trimmed by 0 bases and J by 7 bases, leaving 13 bases between them. Germline CDR1 reads ENHRY; CDR2 reads SYGVKD. This CDR3 is built from 15 residues. The CDR3 loop reads CAISESIGGLNEQFF. The CDR3 DNA sequence: TGTGCCATCAGTGAGTCTATTGGGGGGCTGAATGAGCAGTTCTTC.

The chain recombines TRBV7-9 with TRBJ2-1, with TRBD1 matching over 7 bases. In germline, CDR1 is SEHNR, CDR2 FQNEAQ (reference sequence). Trimming cost V 0 bases and J 5 bases; bases outside gene matches: 10. The CDR3 is made up of 17 amino acids. CDR3 DNA: TGTGCCAGCAGCTTAGCGCAGGGACAGTGGGATGACAATGAGCAGTTCTTC. Protein: CASSLAQGQWDDNEQFF.

The V call is TRBV3-1, the J call TRBJ2-1, with 9 nucleotides matching TRBD2. Per the germline V gene, CDR1 is LGHDT and CDR2 is YNNKEL (reference sequence). The CDR3 is made up of 14 amino acids. V dropped 2 bases and J dropped 5; count of bases not matched to a gene: 1. This CDR3 reads CASSQPSGDNEQFF. DNA of the CDR3: TGTGCCAGCAGCCAACCTAGCGGGGACAATGAGCAGTTCTTC.

V gene TRBV27 combines with J gene TRBJ1-2; a weak D match, TRBD1 (6 bases). CDR3 length: 12 residues. Deletions cut 10 bases from V and 7 bases from J, with 16 bases between. Germline V gene data show CDR1 as MNHEY and CDR2 as SMNVEV (reference sequence). The CDR3 DNA is TGTGCCACCCTAAAGGGGGGGGGTGGCTACACCTTC. This sequence encodes CATLKGGGGYTF.

The CDR3 sequence: CASSYSWGARYNEQFF. The CDR3 DNA reads TGTGCCAGCAGTTACTCATGGGGGGCCCGCTACAATGAGCAGTTCTTC. The rearrangement links TRBV6-2 or TRBV6-3 to TRBJ2-1, with D perhaps given as TRBD1 or TRBD2 (6 bases each). The CDR3 loop spans 16 amino acids. The V gene's germline CDR1 is MNHEY and CDR2 SVGEGT. Trimming shortened V by 0 bases and J by 3 bases, and 12 bases separated the two germline ends.